The 17 T cell receptor beta chains presented below share a single source sample, sequenced in a study of blood T cell repertoires in COVID-19. TCRdb keeps only in-frame clones here, not all; method: immunoSEQ multiplex PCR. The sample has about 140,000 clones, around three quarters seen once; the top ten hold about 15%. The source material was peripheral blood. These receptors were collected from a man aged 45-65 years with acute or convalescent COVID-19.

The chain joins TRBV10-2 to TRBJ2-1; 10 bases map to TRBD1. Trimming removed 7 bases from V and 7 bases from J; junction bases left unmatched: 7. CDR1 WSHSY and CDR2 SAAADI come from the germline V gene. The CDR3 is 14 residues long. CDR3 loop: CASTTRGQGNEQFF. DNA of the CDR3: TGCGCCAGCACTACTAGGGGACAGGGGAATGAGCAGTTCTTC.

A note on this clone: This sample includes further DNA sequences coding for the same CDR3. This chain joins TRBV5-6 and TRBJ2-5, with 8 positions matching TRBD2. Germline loops: CDR1 SGHDT, CDR2 YYEEEE. This CDR3 has 14 residues. J lost 2 bases, V lost 0 bases, and 0 bases had no gene match. The CDR3, as DNA: TGTGCCAGCAGCTTGGCGGGAGGGCAAGAGACCCAGTACTTC. As protein: CASSLAGGQETQYF.

This chain joins TRBV29-1 and TRBJ2-1; 10 nucleotides match TRBD2. J was trimmed by 8 bases and V by 6 bases; bases with no gene match: 10. Germline-derived CDR1 and CDR2 are SQVTM and ANQGSEA. The length of the CDR3 is 14 residues. The CDR3 region has the DNA TGCAGCGTGGGTCAGGAGCGGGGGGGCGATGAGCAGTTCTTC. Its protein is CSVGQERGGDEQFF.

V is TRBV27 and J is TRBJ2-4; TRBD1 agrees at 9 bases. CDR3 length equals 14 residues. Germline trimming cut 2 bases from V and 5 bases from J; bases unmatched to any gene: 1. Germline assignment: CDR1 MNHEY and CDR2 SMNVEV (reference sequence). The CDR3: CASSLTGGQNIQYF. The CDR3 coding sequence is TGTGCCAGCAGTTTAACAGGGGGCCAAAACATTCAGTACTTC.

The V gene is TRBV7-3, the J gene TRBJ1-1; D is perhaps TRBD1 (6 bases). In germline, CDR1 is SGHTA, CDR2 FQGTGA. CDR3 length: 13 amino acids. The V and J ends lost 5 bases and 5 bases respectively, with 12 bases between them. The CDR3 nucleotides read TGTGCCAGCAGCAAAACAGGGATAACTGAAGCTTTCTTT. It translates to CASSKTGITEAFF.

CDR3 nucleotide sequence: TGTGCCAGTAGTATGTATTCCAGCGATTACACAGATACGCAGTATTTT. Encoded protein: CASSMYSSDYTDTQYF. The rearrangement uses TRBV19 and TRBJ2-3; D is uncertain. The CDR3 extends over 16 amino acids. Germline V gives CDR1 LNHDA, CDR2 SQIVND (reference sequence). Trimming shortened V by 3 bases and J by 2 bases, and 15 bases separated the two germline ends.

In DNA form, the CDR3 reads TGTGCCAGCAGCATACAGGGGAGAGGTAATTCACCCCTCCACTTT. Amino acids: CASSIQGRGNSPLHF. The V and J genes are TRBV6-5 and TRBJ1-6, with 7 bases identical to TRBD1. CDR3 length: 15 amino acids. Germline CDR1 reads MNHEY; CDR2 reads SVGAGI. Germline trimming cut 6 bases from V and 6 bases from J; bases unmatched to any gene: 8.

The gene calls are TRBV18 and TRBJ1-2; unclear D gene. V was trimmed by 6 bases and J by 0 bases, leaving 14 bases between them. CDR1 and CDR2 (germline): KGHSH, LQKENI. The CDR3 covers 15 residues. For the CDR3, the DNA is TGTGCCAGCTCCCCGGGGTCGGCGACTAACTATGGCTACACCTTC. It is translated as CASSPGSATNYGYTF.

A single count supports this clone. This rearrangement joins TRBV24-1 to TRBJ2-1; D possibly corresponds to TRBD2 (7 bases). In germline, CDR1 is KGHDR, CDR2 SFDVKD. The CDR3 length is 16 residues. The germline V and J ends were trimmed by 2 bases and 0 bases, with 10 bases remaining between them. CDR3 sequence (DNA): TGTGCCACCAGTGATTCGGGGGGCCGCTCCTACAATGAGCAGTTCTTC. Protein sequence: CATSDSGGRSYNEQFF.

CDR3 DNA: TGCGCCAGCAGCTTGGCCCCAGGGGGCAACTATGGCTACACCTTC. Encoded protein: CASSLAPGGNYGYTF. The chain couples TRBV5-1 to TRBJ1-2; 8 bases agree with TRBD1. Trimming at V came to 0 bases and at J to 2 bases, leaving 3 bases not matched to a gene. The CDR3 runs 15 residues. The germline CDR1 and CDR2 sequences are SGHRS and YFSETQ.

As for this clone: The same CDR3 also results from other DNA sequences found in this sample. The chain links TRBV10-1 to TRBJ1-2; no reliable D call. V was cut by 2 bases and J by 2 bases, with 6 bases left in between. The CDR3 spans 13 residues. The germline V gene encodes CDR1 WNHNN and CDR2 SYGVQD (reference sequence). This chain's CDR3 is CASSESPNYGYTF. Here the CDR3 DNA reads TGCGCCAGCAGTGAGAGCCCGAACTATGGCTACACCTTC.

The chain combines TRBV12-3 or TRBV12-4 with TRBJ1-1; D might be TRBD1 (5 bases). Trimming removed 4 bases from V and 8 bases from J, with 11 bases in between. The CDR3 spans 12 residues. This CDR3 is CASSWGGSEAFF. DNA of the CDR3: TGTGCCAGCAGTTGGGGGGGATCCGAAGCTTTCTTT.

The chain couples TRBV20-1 to TRBJ1-2, with 8 bases lining up with TRBD1. Losses at the gene ends were 3 bases for V and 4 bases for J; bases not matched to a gene: 4. Germline values: CDR1 DFQATT, CDR2 SNEGSKA (reference sequence). This CDR3 has 13 amino acids. The CDR3 nucleotides are TGCAGTGCTAGTCTGCAGGGGGCCTATGGCTACACCTTC. It is translated as CSASLQGAYGYTF.

This chain joins TRBV7-8 and TRBJ2-2; D unclear. The V and J ends lost 2 bases and 1 base respectively, with 14 bases between them. The germline V gene encodes CDR1 SGHVS and CDR2 FQNEAQ. CDR3 length: 17 residues. CDR3: CASSLYLSVQNTGELFF. The CDR3 DNA is TGTGCCAGCAGCTTATATCTCTCGGTTCAGAACACCGGGGAGCTGTTTTTT.

The rearrangement uses TRBV2 and TRBJ2-1; D gene ambiguous. Germline V gene data show CDR1 as SNHLY and CDR2 as FYNNEI. This CDR3 region has 12 residues. V was pared by 6 bases and J by 5 bases, with 8 bases between. Written as DNA, the CDR3 is TGTGCCAGCAGCAGGTTGGACAATGAGCAGTTCTTC. Protein sequence: CASSRLDNEQFF.

This rearrangement joins TRBV28 to TRBJ2-5, with 7 bases aligning to TRBD1. The junction had 11 bases not matched to a gene; V was cut back by 6 bases and J by 4 bases. This CDR3 contains 15 residues. CDR1 is MDHEN, CDR2 SYDVKM, per germline. The CDR3 sequence is CASREQTGVRETQYF. The CDR3 DNA follows: TGTGCCAGCAGGGAACAAACAGGGGTCCGAGAGACCCAGTACTTC.

V gene TRBV27 combines with J gene TRBJ2-1, with 8 bases lining up with TRBD1. Losses at the gene ends were 2 bases for V and 2 bases for J; bases not matched to a gene: 2. Germline CDR1 MNHEY, CDR2 SMNVEV (reference sequence). The CDR3 covers 15 residues. Written as DNA, the CDR3 is TGTGCCAGCAGTTTAGGACAGGGTCCCTACAATGAGCAGTTCTTC. Translating gives CASSLGQGPYNEQFF.